Each of the 23 T cell receptor beta chains below was sequenced from the same sample in a study of vaccination effects on CD4 cells after COVID-19. After expansion with viral peptide pools in the ViraFEST assay, antigen-specific CD4+ T cells were sequenced. CD4+ T cell isolation took place after 10 days of culture. Nobody among the vaccine recipients had prior SARS-CoV-2 infection (nucleocapsid antibodies were negative). The antigens of these receptors remain unknown. Repertoires were generated with immunoSEQ multiplex PCR, while TCRdb's copy carries only in-frame clones and drops some. The sample records over 60,000 clones, approximately 76% being singletons. The starting material was CD4+ T cells from PBMCs cultured with HCoV-NL63 spike peptides, obtained before COVID-19 vaccination. The source of these receptors is a human donor who received a COVID-19 vaccine.

The rearrangement uses TRBV6-1 and TRBJ1-3; 9 bases match TRBD1. There are 14 residues in the CDR3. Germline assignment: CDR1 MNHNS and CDR2 SASEGT. V lost 3 bases, J lost 8 bases, and 5 bases stayed unmatched. The CDR3 DNA is TGTGCCAGCAGTGAGGGACAGGGTTTGGACACCATATATTTT. This gives the protein CASSEGQGLDTIYF.

The rearrangement joins TRBV30 to TRBJ2-2; TRBD2 matches at 11 bases. CDR1 GTSNPN and CDR2 SVGIG come from the germline V gene (reference sequence). After removal of 1 base from V and 0 bases from J, the junction contained 1 base not matched to a gene. This CDR3 comprises 16 residues. CDR3 loop: CAWSELAGANTGELFF. The CDR3 DNA is TGTGCCTGGAGTGAACTAGCGGGGGCGAACACCGGGGAGCTGTTTTTT.

The rearrangement links TRBV6-5 to TRBJ1-1, with 7 bases fitting TRBD1. Germline lookup yields CDR1 MNHEY and CDR2 SVGAGI. V lost 4 bases to trimming and J lost 1 base; unmatched junction nucleotides: 3. This CDR3 is built from 14 residues. The CDR3: CASSFRQGNTEAFF. The CDR3 DNA sequence: TGTGCCAGCAGTTTCCGACAGGGGAACACTGAAGCTTTCTTT.

The chain has TRBV14 and TRBJ2-5; 11 bases map to TRBD1. The V and J ends lost 4 bases and 2 bases, in that order; junction bases with no gene match: 0. Germline CDR1 is SGHDN and CDR2 is FVKESK. The CDR3 spans 14 residues. In DNA form, the CDR3 reads TGTGCCAGCAGCCGGGACAGGGGGCAAGAGACCCAGTACTTC. Protein: CASSRDRGQETQYF.

The chain recombines TRBV5-6 with TRBJ2-4; TRBD2 agrees at 10 bases. The V and J ends lost 2 bases and 3 bases, in that order; junction bases with no gene match: 14. Per germline, CDR1 SGHDT and CDR2 YYEEEE. The CDR3 covers 19 residues. The CDR3 DNA sequence: TGTGCCAGCAGCTTAGGTCAGCGGGGGGGCGTCTCGGACAAAAACATTCAGTACTTC. Protein sequence: CASSLGQRGGVSDKNIQYF.

The V call is TRBV7-3, the J call TRBJ2-5, with D perhaps given as TRBD1 or TRBD2 (6 bases each). Deletions cut 1 base from V and 4 bases from J, with 10 bases between. Germline V lookup: CDR1 SGHTA, CDR2 FQGTGA. CDR3 length: 14 residues. In nucleotides, the CDR3 is TGTGCCAGCAGCTTAAGGGGGGCTACAGAGACCCAGTACTTC. It codes for CASSLRGATETQYF.

The chain joins TRBV15 to TRBJ1-2; perhaps TRBD1 as D (6 bases). From germline, CDR1 is LNHNV and CDR2 YYDKDF (reference sequence). The CDR3 totals 15 residues. Trimming shortened V by 6 bases and J by 0 bases, and 14 bases separated the two germline ends. CDR3 amino acids: CATRQGGVSNYGYTF. In DNA, the CDR3 is TGTGCCACCAGACAGGGAGGTGTGTCTAACTATGGCTACACCTTC.

Comments on this clone: At the DNA level, this CDR3 is encoded by other sequences in the same sample as well. The rearrangement links TRBV10-3 to TRBJ2-7, with 9 bases aligning to TRBD2. The CDR3 runs 16 residues. CDR1 and CDR2 (germline): ENHRY, SYGVKD. V was clipped by 6 bases and J by 5 bases; unmatched bases: 14. For the CDR3, the DNA is TGTGCCATCAGCGAGGGGGGGGCGGGGGGGTATAACGAGCAGTACGTC. Its protein product is CAISEGGAGGYNEQYV.

The chain links TRBV9 to TRBJ1-4, with a weak D call TRBD1 (6 bases). CDR3 size: 15 residues. V dropped 4 bases and J dropped 8 bases, with 18 bases sitting between them. Per the germline V gene, CDR1 is SGDLS and CDR2 is YYNGEE. CDR3: CASSPEGGAWEKLFF. The CDR3 DNA sequence: TGTGCCAGCAGCCCCGAGGGGGGGGCTTGGGAAAAACTGTTTTTT.

The CDR3 reads CAMEDGQSYEQYV. The CDR3 nucleotides are TGTGCGATGGAAGATGGACAGTCCTACGAGCAGTACGTC. The V gene is TRBV24-1, the J gene TRBJ2-7, with TRBD1 as a possible D gene (6 bases). Per germline, CDR1 KGHDR and CDR2 SFDVKD. The CDR3 has 13 residues.

The table lists this clone with a count of one. The V and J genes are TRBV6-5 and TRBJ2-7, with no clear D. V was pared by 6 bases and J by 1 base, with 7 bases between. CDR1 and CDR2 (germline): MNHEY, SVGAGI. This CDR3 is 12 amino acids long. This chain's CDR3 is CASRGNSYEQYV. CDR3 coding DNA: TGTGCCAGCAGGGGAAATTCCTACGAGCAGTACGTC.

This clone came up once. This chain joins TRBV29-1 and TRBJ2-5, with D maybe TRBD1 (6 bases). The V end was cut by 6 bases, the J end by 5 bases, with 13 bases between. The germline V gene encodes CDR1 SQVTM and CDR2 ANQGSEA. CDR3 length: 12 residues. DNA of the CDR3: TGCAGCGTCAGGGGTACCGCCGAGACCCAGTACTTC. This translates into CSVRGTAETQYF. The full variable domain, in which reference TRBV29-1 and TRBJ2-5 provide the parts outside the CDR3, is SAVISQKPSRDICQRGTSLTIQCQVDSQVTMMFWYRQQPGQSLTLIATANQGSEATYESGFVIDKFPISRPNLTFSTLTVSNMSPEDSSIYLCSVRGTAETQYFGPGTRLLVL.

The chain has TRBV2 and TRBJ2-2, with D possibly matching TRBD1 (6 bases). CDR1 is SNHLY, CDR2 FYNNEI, per germline. V gave up 7 bases and J gave up 5 bases, with 14 bases separating them. The CDR3 has 14 residues. The CDR3 region is CASMVRGRTGELFF. The CDR3 DNA sequence: TGTGCCAGCATGGTCAGGGGTAGGACCGGGGAGCTGTTTTTT.

Notes on this clone: Other DNA sequences within the sample encode an identical CDR3. The chain combines TRBV24-1 with TRBJ2-2; D could derive from TRBD1 or TRBD2 (5 bases each). The CDR3 has 13 amino acids. The germline V gene encodes CDR1 KGHDR and CDR2 SFDVKD. Trimming took off 9 bases at V and 0 bases at J, with 7 bases between the two ends. CDR3 amino acids: CATRDPNTGELFF. Here the CDR3 DNA reads TGTGCCACCCGGGACCCGAACACCGGGGAGCTGTTTTTT.

DNA for the CDR3: TGTGCCAGCTCACTAGGGCAGGGCGATAATGGCTCACCCCTCCACTTT. Translated, it gives CASSLGQGDNGSPLHF. This chain links TRBV18 with TRBJ1-6; the D gene is possibly TRBD1 (5 bases). Germline V lookup: CDR1 KGHSH, CDR2 LQKENI. V was pared by 4 bases and J by 10 bases, with 20 bases between. The CDR3 runs to 16 residues.

This clone appeared a single time. This chain uses TRBV11-3 with TRBJ2-2; 10 nucleotides line up with TRBD1. Germline V gene data show CDR1 as SGHNT and CDR2 as YENEEA. V lost 5 bases and J lost 1; bases outside the gene matches: 1. The CDR3 covers 15 residues. CDR3 in DNA: TGTGCCAGCAGCCGGGACAGGGGGAACACCGGGGAGCTGTTTTTT. It codes for CASSRDRGNTGELFF.

This clone was counted between two and nine times. The CDR3 is CASSLGQLVNTEAFF. The CDR3 DNA is TGTGCCAGCAGTTTAGGGCAGCTGGTAAACACTGAAGCTTTCTTT. The V and J genes are TRBV28 and TRBJ1-1; no clear D gene. From germline, CDR1 is MDHEN and CDR2 SYDVKM. The germline V and J ends were trimmed by 2 bases and 2 bases, with 12 bases remaining between them. The CDR3 loop spans 15 amino acids. Drawing the rest from reference TRBV28 and TRBJ1-1, the complete variable domain is DVKVTQSSRYLVKRTGEKVFLECVQDMDHENMFWYRQDPGLGLRLIYFSYDVKMKEKGDIPEGYSVSREKKERFSLILESASTNQTSMYLCASSLGQLVNTEAFFGQGTRLTVV.

This clone was seen just once. The gene calls are TRBV5-1 and TRBJ1-1, with 7 nucleotides matching TRBD1. Germline CDR1 and CDR2: SGHRS and YFSETQ. With V trimmed by 0 bases and J by 3 bases, 5 bases remained unmatched. The CDR3 loop spans 15 amino acids. For the CDR3, the DNA is TGCGCCAGCAGCTTGGAGTCAGGGGGGGACACTGAAGCTTTCTTT. It encodes CASSLESGGDTEAFF.

V gene TRBV4-2 combines with J gene TRBJ1-2; no firm D call. Per germline, CDR1 LGHNA and CDR2 YNFKEQ. Trimming pared 4 bases from V and 4 bases from J, leaving 10 bases between. The CDR3 is made up of 13 amino acids. The CDR3 here is CASSPTHSYGYTF. The CDR3 DNA follows: TGTGCCAGCAGCCCAACGCACAGCTATGGCTACACCTTC.

This sequence joins TRBV27 and TRBJ2-7, with D possibly matching TRBD1 (6 bases). CDR3 length: 13 amino acids. V was clipped by 6 bases and J by 2 bases, with 11 bases between them. Germline assignment: CDR1 MNHEY and CDR2 SMNVEV (reference sequence). The CDR3 nucleotides read TGTGCCAGCAGGGGGGCCTCCACCTACGAGCAGTACGTC. Protein sequence: CASRGASTYEQYV.

This chain connects TRBV7-3 to TRBJ2-1; 8 nucleotides line up with TRBD2. The V and J ends lost 5 bases and 10 bases, in that order; junction bases with no gene match: 16. This CDR3 spans 16 amino acids. Germline assignment: CDR1 SGHTA and CDR2 FQGTGA. CDR3 nucleotide sequence: TGTGCCAGCAGCATACAGCCGGGGGGGGTTTATCAGGAGCAGTTCTTC. Amino acids: CASSIQPGGVYQEQFF.

V is TRBV27 and J is TRBJ2-7; D may be TRBD1 or TRBD2 (5 bases each). With 4 bases removed from V and 3 bases from J, the gap between germline ends came to 16 bases. This CDR3 spans 15 amino acids. CDR1 is MNHEY and CDR2 is SMNVEV in the germline V gene (reference sequence). CDR3 region: CASSSTCRDGYEQYV. CDR3 coding DNA: TGTGCCAGCAGTTCAACCTGCCGGGACGGCTACGAGCAGTACGTC.

The sample holds a few counts of this clone. This chain uses TRBV4-1 with TRBJ2-5, with TRBD2 matching over 10 bases. The J segment lost 2 bases and the V segment lost 1 base, leaving 7 bases of the junction unmatched. The CDR3 covers 17 residues. Germline CDR1 reads MGHRA; CDR2 reads YSYEKL. The CDR3 region is CASSQAPRTSGQETQYF. The CDR3 nucleotides read TGCGCCAGCAGCCAAGCCCCCAGGACTAGCGGACAAGAGACCCAGTACTTC.